This is a list of T cell receptor beta chains from one sample in a study of T cell responses to AZD1222 COVID-19 vaccine. Libraries were prepared by immunoSEQ multiplex PCR; TCRdb keeps only in-frame clonotypes and omits some of them. The sample carries approximately 210,000 clones, more than 85% recorded once. Sequencing was performed on peripheral blood, taken 28 days after the second AZD1222 dose. The receptors shown here come from an adult who received the AZD1222 COVID-19 vaccine. The CDR3 runs from the conserved cysteine through the conserved F or W. A D gene is named only where the DNA matches it firmly. Size is stated for part of the rows, as once, few or many counts, or as a class when the clone is expanded.

size | D | J | V | DNA | CDR3
- | - | TRBJ2-2 | TRBV11-2 | TGTGCCAGCGGGGCCTTTAACACCGGGGAGCTGTTTTTT | CASGAFNTGELFF
- | TRBD2 | TRBJ2-2 | TRBV7-2 | TGTGCCAGCAGCCCGGGACTAGTAGACGGGGAGCTGTTTTTT | CASSPGLVDGELFF
few | - | TRBJ1-4 | TRBV28 | TGTGCCAGCAGTTTATCAGGGAGTGAAAAACTGTTTTTT | CASSLSGSEKLFF
- | - | TRBJ2-2 | TRBV7-3 | TGTGCCAGCAGCTTAAACGCAGGGGTGACCGGGGAGCTGTTTTTT | CASSLNAGVTGELFF
- | TRBD2 | TRBJ2-7 | TRBV18 | TGTGCCAGCTCACCGGGACTAGCGGGTTACGAGCAGTACTTC | CASSPGLAGYEQYF
- | TRBD2 | TRBJ2-5 | TRBV14 | TGTGCCAGCTCGACTAGCCCAGAGACCCAGTACTTC | CASSTSPETQYF
- | TRBD1 | TRBJ1-2 | TRBV24-1 | TGTGCCACTCAGAGCCCCGGACAGGGGAGGGATGGCTACACCTTC | CATQSPGQGRDGYTF
- | TRBD1 | TRBJ2-7 | TRBV28 | TGTGCCAGCAAAACCACGACCGGGACAGGGAACGAGCAGTACTTC | CASKTTTGTGNEQYF
- | - | TRBJ1-3 | TRBV28 | TGTGCCAGCAGTTTGGCCTCCTCTGGAAACACCATATATTTT | CASSLASSGNTIYF
- | - | TRBJ1-2 | TRBV4-2 | TGTGCCAGCAGCCAAGTCCCCGTAATTGTAGCTGACTATGGCTACACCTTC | CASSQVPVIVADYGYTF
- | TRBD2 | TRBJ2-3 | TRBV9 | TGTGCCAGCAGCGCGCTAGCGGGAGTAACAGATACGCAGTATTTT | CASSALAGVTDTQYF
- | - | TRBJ1-2 | TRBV3-1/TRBV3-2 | TGTGCCAGCAGCCAATCAGGGGTTTTAGGCTACACCTTC | CASSQSGVLGYTF
- | - | TRBJ1-2 | TRBV27 | TGTGCCGTAAAAGGGGGGGAGAACGGCTATGGCTACACCTTC | CAVKGGENGYGYTF
- | - | TRBJ1-5 | TRBV5-1 | TGCGCCAGCAGCTTGGAAGGGGACCGAAATCAGCCCCAGCATTTT | CASSLEGDRNQPQHF
- | TRBD1 | TRBJ2-2 | TRBV28 | TGTGCCAGCAGTTCCCTTCGACAGGGGTACACCGGGGAGCTGTTTTTT | CASSSLRQGYTGELFF
- | - | TRBJ2-7 | TRBV5-1 | TGCGCCAGCAGCTTGGTGACGGGCCTAGGGCAGGCCGAGCAGTACTTC | CASSLVTGLGQAEQYF
- | - | TRBJ1-1 | TRBV7-9 | TGTGCCAGCAGCTCTGGACCGTGGAACACTGAAGCTTTCTTT | CASSSGPWNTEAFF
- | - | TRBJ2-3 | TRBV5-1 | TGCGCCAGCAGCTTAGGGTTTTCTAGCACAGATACGCAGTATTTT | CASSLGFSSTDTQYF
- | - | TRBJ1-1 | TRBV2 | TGTGCCAGCAAGTCAGCCAACACTGAAGCTTTCTTT | CASKSANTEAFF
once | - | TRBJ2-7 | TRBV21-1 | TGTGCCAGCACCCTCTACCCACGCGGGCACTACGAGCAGTACTTC | CASTLYPRGHYEQYF
- | TRBD1 | TRBJ2-7 | TRBV2 | TGTGCCAGCAAAGGGACAGGCCCCGAGCAGTACTTC | CASKGTGPEQYF
few | - | TRBJ2-1 | TRBV5-4 | TGTGCCAGCAGCTTGGGGCTAGCCTACAATGAGCAGTTCTTC | CASSLGLAYNEQFF
- | - | TRBJ1-4 | TRBV19 | TGTGCCAGTAGTAATCCCAGGACACAACTGTTTTTT | CASSNPRTQLFF
- | - | TRBJ1-1 | TRBV24-1 | TGTGCCACCAGTGGAGGGAGGGGAAACACTGAAGCTTTCTTT | CATSGGRGNTEAFF
- | TRBD1 | TRBJ1-5 | TRBV3-1/TRBV3-2 | TGTGCCAGCAGCCAGATTACAGGGGGCGTCAATCAGCCCCAGCATTTT | CASSQITGGVNQPQHF
- | TRBD1 | TRBJ1-1 | TRBV30 | TGTGCCTGGACCCACCGGGACAGACAAGACACTGAAGCTTTCTTT | CAWTHRDRQDTEAFF
- | - | TRBJ2-3 | TRBV4-1 | TGCGCCAGCAGCCATTCGCGACAGTACACAGATACGCAGTATTTT | CASSHSRQYTDTQYF
once | - | TRBJ1-2 | TRBV2 | TGTGCCAGCACTGCGGACCCACCTTATGGCTACACCTTC | CASTADPPYGYTF
- | - | TRBJ1-1 | TRBV5-1 | TGCGCCAGCAGCCGCACCGGGACGGGGAACACTGAAGCTTTCTTT | CASSRTGTGNTEAFF
- | TRBD2 | TRBJ2-3 | TRBV18 | TGTGCCAGCTCACCTTGGACTAGCGGGGGGACCCCAGATACGCAGTATTTT | CASSPWTSGGTPDTQYF
- | TRBD2 | TRBJ2-7 | TRBV18 | TGTGCCAGCTCACCAACGACTAGCGGGAGGTCGAGCTCCTACGAGCAGTACTTC | CASSPTTSGRSSSYEQYF
- | - | TRBJ2-4 | TRBV2 | TGTGCCAGTGCCCAAACCAGAATGCTAGCCAAAAACATTCAGTACTTC | CASAQTRMLAKNIQYF
- | - | TRBJ2-1 | TRBV6-1 | TGTGCCAGCAGTGCTTCCACGGGACTCATATTCGATGAGCAGTTCTTC | CASSASTGLIFDEQFF
- | - | TRBJ2-2 | TRBV7-2 | TGTGCCAGCTCCAACAGGAACACCGGGGAGCTGTTTTTT | CASSNRNTGELFF
- | - | TRBJ1-4 | TRBV28 | TGTGCCAGCGACGGGAATGAAAAACTGTTTTTT | CASDGNEKLFF
few | - | TRBJ1-1 | TRBV11-2 | TGTGCCAGCAGCTTAGACTACTCGGGTGCTTTCTTT | CASSLDYSGAFF
- | TRBD2 | TRBJ2-1 | TRBV7-3 | TGTGCCAGCAGCTCGAGCGGGAGAGAGTACAATGAGCAGTTCTTC | CASSSSGREYNEQFF
- | - | TRBJ1-1 | TRBV6-2/TRBV6-3 | TGTGCCAGCAGTTACTCGACCATGAACACTGAAGCTTTCTTT | CASSYSTMNTEAFF
once | - | TRBJ2-1 | TRBV4-1 | TGCGCCAGCAGCCACCCGGTAGTGGACAATGAGCAGTTCTTC | CASSHPVVDNEQFF
- | - | TRBJ1-1 | TRBV27 | TGTGCCAGCAGTCCCCCCTGGGGTACAGGGTCCGGGCATGAAGCTTTCTTT | CASSPPWGTGSGHEAFF
- | - | TRBJ2-7 | TRBV11-3 | TGTGCCAGCAGCCCGCGGGCACGCTCCTACGAGCAGTACTTC | CASSPRARSYEQYF
- | - | TRBJ2-1 | TRBV5-1 | TGCGCCAGCAGCCGTGGGGACCGCGGGATCTACAATGAGCAGTTCTTC | CASSRGDRGIYNEQFF
- | - | TRBJ1-3 | TRBV28 | TGTGCCAGCAGTTCCAGGAATTCTGGAAACACCATATATTTT | CASSSRNSGNTIYF
- | TRBD2 | TRBJ2-1 | TRBV27 | TGTGCCAGCAGTTTGGGCACTAGCGGGAGTTCGGTTGAGCAGTTCTTC | CASSLGTSGSSVEQFF
once | - | TRBJ2-2 | TRBV7-2 | TGTGCCAGCAGCTCACGACAGGCGAACACCGGGGAGCTGTTTTTT | CASSSRQANTGELFF
- | TRBD2 | TRBJ2-1 | TRBV5-6 | TGTGCCAGCAGCTCCGCGGGACTAGGGTTCTACAATGAGCAGTTCTTC | CASSSAGLGFYNEQFF
few | TRBD1 | TRBJ2-7 | TRBV28 | TGTGCCAGCAGTTTCGTAGGGACAGCGTCCTACGAGCAGTACTTC | CASSFVGTASYEQYF
- | TRBD2 | TRBJ2-3 | TRBV3-1/TRBV3-2 | TGTGCCAGCAGCTTCGTAGCGGGAGGTCCCACAGATACGCAGTATTTT | CASSFVAGGPTDTQYF